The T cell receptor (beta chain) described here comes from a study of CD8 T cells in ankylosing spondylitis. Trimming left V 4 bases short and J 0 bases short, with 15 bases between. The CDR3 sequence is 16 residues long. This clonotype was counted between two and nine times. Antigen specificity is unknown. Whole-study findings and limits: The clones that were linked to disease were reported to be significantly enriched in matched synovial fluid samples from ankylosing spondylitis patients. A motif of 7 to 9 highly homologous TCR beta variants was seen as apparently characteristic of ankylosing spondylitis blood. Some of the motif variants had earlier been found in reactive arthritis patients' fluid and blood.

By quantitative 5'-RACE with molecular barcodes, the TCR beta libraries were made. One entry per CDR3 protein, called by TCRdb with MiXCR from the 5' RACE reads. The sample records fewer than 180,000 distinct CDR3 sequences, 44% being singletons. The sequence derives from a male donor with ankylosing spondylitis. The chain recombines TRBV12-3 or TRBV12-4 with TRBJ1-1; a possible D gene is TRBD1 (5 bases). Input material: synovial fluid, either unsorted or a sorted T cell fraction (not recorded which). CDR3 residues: CASSSPGRIMNTEAFF. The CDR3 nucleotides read TGTGCCAGCAGTTCCCCAGGGCGGATCATGAACACTGAAGCTTTCTTT.